This TCR beta chain was documented in a study of T cells after yellow fever vaccination. At the level of the study: Low-cell-number fractions underwent preparation using SMART-Seq v4 Ultra Low Input.

General study findings and limits: Booster sampling recovered most clones from primary vaccination (under 97% CD4, just over 85% CD8). The secondary response peaked faster, at day 5 versus 15, but was weaker.

With V trimmed by 1 base and J by 4 bases, 7 bases remained unmatched. Germline-derived CDR1 and CDR2 are MGHRA and YSYEKL. The CDR3 has 16 amino acids. Worth noting for this clonotype: Its antigen remains unknown.

The study made its TCR cDNA through 5'RACE template switching. That step introduced a universal primer site along with UMIs. TCRdb re-called the 5' RACE reads with MiXCR, one entry per CDR3 protein. Among about 580,000 distinct CDR3 sequences listed, 17% were seen once. The sequencing used PBMCs, collected about 5 days after the first yellow fever vaccination. This TCR was sampled from a man aged 18 to 35 who received the YFV17D yellow fever vaccine. This sequence joins TRBV4-1 and TRBJ2-5; 9 bases agree with TRBD2. CDR3 in amino acids: CASSQVAGGLGETQYF. The CDR3 DNA reads TGCGCCAGCAGCCAAGTTGCGGGGGGGCTGGGAGAGACCCAGTACTTC.